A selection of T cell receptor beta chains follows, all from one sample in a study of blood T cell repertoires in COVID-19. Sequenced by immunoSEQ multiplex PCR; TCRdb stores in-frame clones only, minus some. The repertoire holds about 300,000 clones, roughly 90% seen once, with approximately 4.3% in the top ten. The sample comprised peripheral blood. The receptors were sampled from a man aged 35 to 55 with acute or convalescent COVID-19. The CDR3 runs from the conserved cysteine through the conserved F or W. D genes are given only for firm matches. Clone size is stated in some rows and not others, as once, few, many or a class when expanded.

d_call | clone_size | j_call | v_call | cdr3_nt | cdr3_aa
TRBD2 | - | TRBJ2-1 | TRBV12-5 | TGTGCTAGTGGTTTGGCCCGACTAGCGTTCAGCTCCTACAATGAGCAGTTCTTC | CASGLARLAFSSYNEQFF
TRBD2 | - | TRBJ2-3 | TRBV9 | TGTGCCAGCAGCGTTTATGCTAGCGGCTTCACAGATACGCAGTATTTT | CASSVYASGFTDTQYF
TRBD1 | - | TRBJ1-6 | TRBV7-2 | TGTGCCAGCAGCGTCGACAGGGTGGACTCACCCCTCCACTTT | CASSVDRVDSPLHF
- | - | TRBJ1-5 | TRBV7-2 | TGTGCCAGCAGCTTACGGGGGAATGGCAATCAGCCCCAGCATTTT | CASSLRGNGNQPQHF
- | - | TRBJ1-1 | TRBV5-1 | TGCGCCAGCAGCTTGATGAGAGCGAACACTGAAGCTTTCTTT | CASSLMRANTEAFF
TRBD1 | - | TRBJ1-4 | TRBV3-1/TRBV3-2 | TGTGCCAGCAGCCGAACAGGGGGCGATCGCCCCTTAAAACTGTTTTTT | CASSRTGGDRPLKLFF
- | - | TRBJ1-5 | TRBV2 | TGTGCCAGCAGTTCCCGGGACATTCTCAATCAGCCCCAGCATTTT | CASSSRDILNQPQHF
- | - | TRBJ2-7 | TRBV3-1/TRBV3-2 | TGTGCCAGCAGCCAAGTCGGACGGGGGGCCGCCTACGAGCAGTACTTC | CASSQVGRGAAYEQYF
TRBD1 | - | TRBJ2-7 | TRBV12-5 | TGTGCTAGTGGTTTGGGCCTACAGGGGTTCCCATGGGAGCAGTACTTC | CASGLGLQGFPWEQYF
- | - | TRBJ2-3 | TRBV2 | TGTGCCAGCAGGGAGTTATTTACAGATACGCAGTATTTT | CASRELFTDTQYF
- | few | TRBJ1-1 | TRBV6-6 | TGTGCCAGCAGCCCCCCCGGGGAGGAAGCTTTCTTT | CASSPPGEEAFF
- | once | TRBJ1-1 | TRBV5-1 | TGCGCCAGCAGCTCCCCAGGGGAGACTGAAGCTTTCTTT | CASSSPGETEAFF
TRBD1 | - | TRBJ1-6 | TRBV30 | TGTGCCTGGACTGTAGCCGGGACAGTCAGCTCACCCCTCCACTTT | CAWTVAGTVSSPLHF
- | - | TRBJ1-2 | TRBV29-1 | TGCAGCGTAATCGCCGGTACTAACTATGGCTACACCTTC | CSVIAGTNYGYTF
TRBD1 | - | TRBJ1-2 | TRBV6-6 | TGTGCCAGCAGAACAGGGGACTATGGCTACACCTTC | CASRTGDYGYTF
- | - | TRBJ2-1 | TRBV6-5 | TGTGCCAACAGCGCCAAGCAGGGGTGGATGGAGCAGTTCTTC | CANSAKQGWMEQFF
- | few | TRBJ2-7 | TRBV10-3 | TGTGCCATCAGGAGCCTGGGCAATTCCTACGAGCAGTACTTC | CAIRSLGNSYEQYF
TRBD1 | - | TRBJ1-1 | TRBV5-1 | TGCGCCAGCCGGGGACAGGGAGAGACTGAAGCTTTCTTT | CASRGQGETEAFF
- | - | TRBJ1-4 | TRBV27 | TGTGCCAGCAGATCCGGGGAAAAACTGTTTTTT | CASRSGEKLFF
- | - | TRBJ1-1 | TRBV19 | TGTGCCAGTAGTGTGGGACTCCTGAACACTGAAGCTTTCTTT | CASSVGLLNTEAFF